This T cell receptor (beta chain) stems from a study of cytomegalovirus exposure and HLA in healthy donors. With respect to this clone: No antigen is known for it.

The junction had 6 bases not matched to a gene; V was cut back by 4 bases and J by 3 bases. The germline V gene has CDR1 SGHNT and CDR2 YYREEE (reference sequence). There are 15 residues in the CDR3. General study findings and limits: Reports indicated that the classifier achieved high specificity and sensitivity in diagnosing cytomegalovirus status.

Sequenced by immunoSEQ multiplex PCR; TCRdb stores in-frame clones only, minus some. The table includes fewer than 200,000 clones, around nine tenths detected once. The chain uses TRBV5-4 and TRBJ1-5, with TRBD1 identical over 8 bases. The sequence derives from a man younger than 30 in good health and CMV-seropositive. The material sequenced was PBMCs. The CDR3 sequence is CASSPDRGINQPQHF. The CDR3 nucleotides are TGTGCCAGCAGCCCCGACAGGGGCATCAATCAGCCCCAGCATTTT.